This entry lists 14 T cell receptor beta chains sequenced from one sample in a study of OX40 agonist ivuxolimab in advanced cancers. The assay was immunoSEQ multiplex PCR, and TCRdb's table has in-frame clones only and misses some. The repertoire consists of approximately 87,000 clones, with around nine tenths occurring once and the leading ten covering over 0.8%. This specimen consisted of CD4+ or CD8+ T cells sorted from blood, obtained in a trial of the OX40 agonist ivuxolimab. The receptors come from an adult with an advanced solid tumor such as melanoma, head and neck, liver or kidney cancer.

The count of this clone is one. V gene TRBV25-1 combines with J gene TRBJ2-1; tentatively, D is TRBD1 (5 bases). With 0 bases removed from V and 1 base from J, the gap between germline ends came to 7 bases. CDR1 is MGHDK and CDR2 is SYGVNS in the germline V gene. CDR3 size: 15 residues. The CDR3 region is CASSEYAGSYNEQFF. For the CDR3, the DNA is TGTGCCAGCAGTGAATATGCAGGGTCCTACAATGAGCAGTTCTTC.

The chain links TRBV11-3 to TRBJ2-5, with 8 bases fitting TRBD1. V was pared by 5 bases and J by 2 bases, with 7 bases of the junction left unmatched. The CDR3 consists of 15 residues. Germline loops: CDR1 SGHNT, CDR2 YENEEA. Here the CDR3 DNA reads TGTGCCAGCAGCAACAGGGGGACCTATCAAGAGACCCAGTACTTC. As protein: CASSNRGTYQETQYF.

The chain couples TRBV7-8 to TRBJ2-1; TRBD2 is a possible D gene (6 bases). The CDR3 runs 14 residues. The germline V gene has CDR1 SGHVS and CDR2 FQNEAQ. Between the trimmed V and J ends, which lost 5 bases and 6 bases, there was a span of 14 bases. The CDR3 sequence: CASSPGRIVNEQFF. The CDR3 coding sequence is TGTGCCAGCAGCCCCGGGAGAATAGTCAATGAGCAGTTCTTC.

The table lists this clone with a count of one. As DNA, the CDR3 is TGCGCCAGCAGCCAAGGAGGGGCCGGATTCTATGGCTACACCTTC. Amino acids: CASSQGGAGFYGYTF. The V and J genes are TRBV4-1 and TRBJ1-2, with a possible D match to TRBD1 (5 bases). Germline V CDR1 and CDR2: MGHRA, YSYEKL. V was trimmed by 1 base and J by 4 bases, leaving 13 bases between them. The CDR3 is 15 amino acids.

The V call is TRBV27, the J call TRBJ2-5; D may match TRBD1 or TRBD2 (5 bases each). CDR1 is MNHEY and CDR2 is SMNVEV in the germline V gene (reference sequence). The V end lost 2 bases, the J end lost 5 bases, and 12 bases lay between the germline ends. The CDR3 has 14 amino acids. For the CDR3, the DNA is TGTGCCAGCAGTTTAGGTCCCCGGGGCGAGACCCAGTACTTC. This codes for CASSLGPRGETQYF.

The chain combines TRBV19 with TRBJ2-7, with D hard to call. This CDR3 spans 14 amino acids. The V and J ends lost 5 bases and 0 bases respectively, with 11 bases between them. Germline CDR1 is LNHDA and CDR2 is SQIVND (reference sequence). This chain's CDR3 is CASSGQATSYEQYF. The CDR3, as DNA: TGTGCCAGTAGTGGGCAGGCTACCTCCTACGAGCAGTACTTC.

V usage is TRBV25-1 and J usage is TRBJ2-3; D uncertain. CDR3 length: 14 residues. The germline V and J ends were trimmed by 0 bases and 5 bases, with 9 bases remaining between them. The V gene's germline CDR1 is MGHDK and CDR2 SYGVNS. DNA for the CDR3: TGTGCCAGCAGTGAATACGAGCGCCAAGATACGCAGTATTTT. Translated: CASSEYERQDTQYF.

The gene calls are TRBV5-1 and TRBJ2-7; tentative D call: TRBD2 (5 bases). Looked up from germline, CDR1 is SGHRS and CDR2 is YFSETQ. Trimming stripped 5 bases from V and 5 bases from J, with 23 bases between. The CDR3 length is 16 residues. The CDR3 protein is CASRTGRGSGLNEQYF. The CDR3 DNA follows: TGCGCCAGCAGGACCGGACGGGGATCTGGGTTGAACGAGCAGTACTTC.

The J gene is TRBJ2-5, the V gene TRBV10-3; D gene uncertain. This CDR3 region has 12 residues. CDR1 and CDR2 (germline): ENHRY, SYGVKD. Trimming removed 0 bases from V and 5 bases from J, with 4 bases in between. CDR3 sequence reads: CAISESGETQYF. CDR3 nucleotide sequence: TGTGCCATCAGTGAGTCGGGGGAGACCCAGTACTTC.

This sequence joins TRBV18 and TRBJ2-3; 8 nucleotides align to TRBD2. The length of the CDR3 is 15 residues. The germline gives CDR1 KGHSH, CDR2 LQKENI. V was pared by 5 bases and J by 1 base, with 5 bases of the junction left unmatched. The CDR3 nucleotides read TGTGCCAGCTCAGTCGGACTAGCCGGCACAGATACGCAGTATTTT. Encoded protein: CASSVGLAGTDTQYF.

The V call is TRBV10-3, the J call TRBJ2-5; 7 positions agree with TRBD2. This CDR3 is built from 17 residues. Trimming removed 0 bases from V and 5 bases from J; junction bases left unmatched: 12. CDR1 and CDR2 from the germline V gene are ENHRY and SYGVKD. The DNA of the CDR3 is TGTGCCATCAGTGAGTCCACCCGGCTAGCGGTGGGGGAGACCCAGTACTTC. Amino acid sequence: CAISESTRLAVGETQYF.

The chain recombines TRBV15 with TRBJ1-1; D call uncertain. The germline CDR1 and CDR2 sequences are LNHNV and YYDKDF (reference sequence). The CDR3 sequence is 13 residues long. Trimming took 1 base from V and 1 from J, leaving 4 bases between them. CDR3 coding DNA: TGTGCCACCAGCAGAGTAGGGAACACTGAAGCTTTCTTT. This codes for CATSRVGNTEAFF.

This clone was found once. V is TRBV6-6 and J is TRBJ1-6, with D possibly being TRBD1 (5 bases). The germline CDR1 and CDR2 sequences are MNHNY and SVGAGI (reference sequence). V lost 4 bases and J 8 bases, leaving 18 bases between the germline ends. CDR3 length: 16 residues. The CDR3 loop is CASSFPAGPDDSPLHF. In DNA, the CDR3 is TGTGCCAGCAGTTTCCCCGCGGGGCCCGATGATTCACCCCTCCACTTT.

Notes on this clone: Germline and junction disagree at one end, which may indicate a read error. This chain joins TRBV28 and TRBJ2-7, with D possibly matching TRBD1 (6 bases). CDR1 is MDHEN, CDR2 SYDVKM, per germline. This CDR3 is 15 amino acids long. The CDR3 loop is CASSFYRDGTYKQYF. The CDR3 DNA reads TGTGCCAGCAGTTTTTACAGGGACGGGACCTACAAGCAGTACTTC.